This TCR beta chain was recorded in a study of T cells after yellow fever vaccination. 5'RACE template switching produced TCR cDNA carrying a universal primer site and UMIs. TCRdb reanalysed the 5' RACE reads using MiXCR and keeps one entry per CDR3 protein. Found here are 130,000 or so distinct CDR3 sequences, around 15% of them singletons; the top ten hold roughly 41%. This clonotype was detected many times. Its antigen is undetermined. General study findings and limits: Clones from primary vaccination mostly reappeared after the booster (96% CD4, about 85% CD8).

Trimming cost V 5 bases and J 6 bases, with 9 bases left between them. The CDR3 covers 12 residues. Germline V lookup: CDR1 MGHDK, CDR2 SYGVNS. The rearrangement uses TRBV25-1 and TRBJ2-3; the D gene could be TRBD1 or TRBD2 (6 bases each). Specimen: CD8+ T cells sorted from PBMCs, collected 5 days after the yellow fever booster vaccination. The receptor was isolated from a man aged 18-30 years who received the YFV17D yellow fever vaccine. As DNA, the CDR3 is TGTGCCAGCAGTTGGGGGGCTGATACGCAGTATTTT. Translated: CASSWGADTQYF.